The 24 T cell receptor beta chains below all came from one sample that was sequenced in a study of blood T cell repertoires in COVID-19. TCRdb's table, derived via immunoSEQ multiplex PCR, lists solely in-frame clones and lacks some. The table has 250,000 to 300,000 clones, over 70% seen once. The sample taken for sequencing was peripheral blood. These receptors were taken from a woman aged 70-85 years with COVID-19, enrolled during active disease.

The rearrangement links TRBV5-1 to TRBJ1-6, with a tentative D call TRBD1 (6 bases). This CDR3 comprises 16 residues. Germline lookup yields CDR1 SGHRS and CDR2 YFSETQ. Trimming pared 0 bases from V and 10 bases from J, leaving 17 bases between. Here the CDR3 DNA reads TGCGCCAGCAGCTTGGTCGCAGGGGATCGTAAGTCACCCCTCCACTTT. Translated, it gives CASSLVAGDRKSPLHF.

The chain couples TRBV6-2 or TRBV6-3 to TRBJ2-7, with 8 bases that match TRBD1. CDR1 MNHEY and CDR2 SVGEGT come from the germline V gene. The V and J ends lost 5 bases and 6 bases, in that order; junction bases with no gene match: 9. This CDR3 spans 14 amino acids. The CDR3, as DNA: TGTGCCAGCAGTCAGAACAGGGGGTTCGGCGAGCAGTACTTC. Protein sequence: CASSQNRGFGEQYF.

The chain links TRBV6-2 or TRBV6-3 to TRBJ2-5, with 7 bases lining up with TRBD2. This CDR3 region has 15 residues. With 2 bases clipped from V and 4 bases from J, the junction kept 7 bases outside the gene matches. Per the germline V gene, CDR1 is MNHEY and CDR2 is SVGEGT. CDR3 sequence: CASSYQGGWGETQYF. CDR3 DNA sequence: TGTGCCAGCAGTTACCAGGGAGGGTGGGGAGAGACCCAGTACTTC.

This clone was found once. This same CDR3 is encoded by further DNA sequences in the sample. The chain carries TRBV10-3 and TRBJ1-2; D is undetermined. The CDR3 totals 14 residues. V dropped 2 bases and J dropped 4 bases, with 11 bases sitting between them. The germline CDR1 and CDR2 sequences are ENHRY and SYGVKD. In DNA form, the CDR3 reads TGTGCCATCAGTGAGGGAGGGCTAGGCTATGGCTACACCTTC. This codes for CAISEGGLGYGYTF.

The chain combines TRBV28 with TRBJ1-5; 7 nucleotides line up with TRBD1. The germline V gene encodes CDR1 MDHEN and CDR2 SYDVKM. Trimming removed 3 bases from V and 2 bases from J; junction bases left unmatched: 10. The CDR3 covers 17 residues. The CDR3 protein is CASSFRQGVVRNQPQHF. CDR3 sequence (DNA): TGTGCCAGCAGTTTTCGGCAGGGGGTCGTTCGCAATCAGCCCCAGCATTTT. Complete variable domain (other parts from reference TRBV28 and TRBJ1-5): DVKVTQSSRYLVKRTGEKVFLECVQDMDHENMFWYRQDPGLGLRLIYFSYDVKMKEKGDIPEGYSVSREKKERFSLILESASTNQTSMYLCASSFRQGVVRNQPQHFGDGTRLSIL.

The chain links TRBV30 to TRBJ1-1; D ambiguous. The CDR3 spans 11 residues. V lost 3 bases and J 4 bases, leaving 6 bases between the germline ends. Per the germline V gene, CDR1 is GTSNPN and CDR2 is SVGIG (reference sequence). CDR3 nucleotide sequence: TGTGCCTGGAGACTTCTCACTGAAGCTTTCTTT. Encoded protein: CAWRLLTEAFF.

The chain links TRBV12-5 to TRBJ2-1, with 7 bases that match TRBD2. Germline V CDR1 and CDR2: LGHNT, FRNRAP. After removal of 0 bases from V and 2 bases from J, the junction contained 7 bases not matched to a gene. The CDR3 is 17 amino acids. The DNA for the CDR3 is TGTGCTAGTGGTTTGGTAATCTCTGGGACTACCTACAATGAGCAGTTCTTC. As protein: CASGLVISGTTYNEQFF.

Written as DNA, the CDR3 is TGTGCCTGGAACGACAGGTTAGAGAACACTGAAGCTTTCTTT. Its translation: CAWNDRLENTEAFF. The chain couples TRBV30 to TRBJ1-1; TRBD1 is a possible D gene (6 bases). The CDR3 is 14 amino acids. CDR1 GTSNPN and CDR2 SVGIG come from the germline V gene (reference sequence). Trimming removed 4 bases from V and 1 base from J, with 13 bases in between. Full variable domain (outside the CDR3, taken from reference TRBV30 and TRBJ1-1): SQTIHQWPATLVQPVGSPLSLECTVEGTSNPNLYWYRQAAGRGLQLLFYSVGIGQISSEVPQNLSASRPQDRQFILSSKKLLLSDSGFYLCAWNDRLENTEAFFGQGTRLTVV.

The rearrangement uses TRBV18 and TRBJ2-3, with a possible D match to TRBD2 (5 bases). Germline-derived CDR1 and CDR2 are KGHSH and LQKENI. V shed 6 bases and J shed 6 bases, with 16 bases lying between them. CDR3 size: 14 residues. CDR3 sequence: CASSGATRRDTQYF. CDR3 sequence (DNA): TGTGCCAGCTCGGGCGCCACCCGGAGGGATACGCAGTATTTT.

The rearrangement uses TRBV19 and TRBJ2-2; D gene ambiguous. This CDR3 is 13 amino acids long. Germline V lookup: CDR1 LNHDA, CDR2 SQIVND (reference sequence). The V and J ends lost 4 bases and 8 bases respectively, with 11 bases between them. Written as DNA, the CDR3 is TGTGCCAGTAGTAAACCAACTACTGGGGAGCTGTTTTTT. It codes for CASSKPTTGELFF.

CDR3 bases: TGTGCCAGTAGTATCTCCACAGTATACAATGAGCAGTTCTTC. Protein sequence: CASSISTVYNEQFF. J is TRBJ2-1 and V is TRBV19; no clear D gene. The V gene lost 3 bases and the J gene lost 4 bases, with 10 bases spanning the gap. The CDR3 totals 14 residues. CDR1 LNHDA and CDR2 SQIVND come from the germline V gene (reference sequence).

The rearrangement links TRBV24-1 to TRBJ2-2, with 8 bases identical to TRBD1. This CDR3 spans 18 amino acids. The V segment lost 5 bases and the J segment 5 bases; nucleotides outside the gene matches: 15. Looked up from germline, CDR1 is KGHDR and CDR2 is SFDVKD. CDR3 bases: TGTGCCACCAGTGGGTACAGGGGGGATGCCTCGTGGACCGGGGAGCTGTTTTTT. The encoded protein is CATSGYRGDASWTGELFF.

The gene calls are TRBV4-1 and TRBJ2-7; 9 bases are a match to TRBD2. Germline CDR1 and CDR2: MGHRA and YSYEKL. The V and J ends lost 1 base and 0 bases, in that order; junction bases with no gene match: 7. CDR3 length: 17 residues. CDR3 sequence (DNA): TGCGCCAGCAGCCAAGTCGGCGGGAGGGGGAGCTCCTACGAGCAGTACTTC. Translating it yields CASSQVGGRGSSYEQYF.

V usage is TRBV5-1 and J usage is TRBJ1-4; no reliable D call. The CDR3 has 14 residues. V was trimmed by 0 bases and J by 8 bases, leaving 11 bases between them. Germline CDR1 is SGHRS and CDR2 is YFSETQ. The CDR3 nucleotides read TGCGCCAGCAGCTTGGTCGGGGTGCGGGAAAAACTGTTTTTT. Its translation: CASSLVGVREKLFF. The full variable domain, completed using reference TRBV5-1 and TRBJ1-4, is KAGVTQTPRYLIKTRGQQVTLSCSPISGHRSVSWYQQTPGQGLQFLFEYFSETQRNKGNFPGRFSGRQFSNSRSEMNVSTLELGDSALYLCASSLVGVREKLFFGSGTQLSVL.

This clone was detected once. The genes are TRBV6-5 and TRBJ1-1; TRBD1 matches at 7 bases. The germline gives CDR1 MNHEY, CDR2 SVGAGI. V gave up 6 bases and J gave up 6 bases; unmatched junction bases: 4. This CDR3 has 12 residues. In DNA form, the CDR3 reads TGTGCCAGCAGACGACAGGGATCTGAAGCTTTCTTT. Residues: CASRRQGSEAFF.

J is TRBJ2-7 and V is TRBV7-6; TRBD1 agrees at 9 bases. CDR1 SGHVS and CDR2 FNYEAQ come from the germline V gene. Losses at the gene ends were 3 bases for V and 6 bases for J; bases not matched to a gene: 9. There are 15 residues in the CDR3. The CDR3 loop is CASSLRDREGFEQYF. The CDR3, as DNA: TGTGCCAGCAGCTTGAGGGACAGGGAGGGATTCGAGCAGTACTTC. The entire variable domain, with the rest obtained from reference TRBV7-6 and TRBJ2-7, is as follows: GAGVSQSPRYKVTKRGQDVALRCDPISGHVSLYWYRQALGQGPEFLTYFNYEAQQDKSGLPNDRFSAERPEGSISTLTIQRTEQRDSAMYRCASSLRDREGFEQYFGPGTRLTVT.

The chain recombines TRBV27 with TRBJ1-2; 8 positions agree with TRBD1. The CDR3 totals 15 residues. Germline-derived CDR1 and CDR2 are MNHEY and SMNVEV (reference sequence). The V and J ends lost 0 bases and 5 bases, in that order; junction bases with no gene match: 5. The CDR3 DNA follows: TGTGCCAGCAGTTTATCTTCGGGGACAGGATATGGCTACACCTTC. Its translation: CASSLSSGTGYGYTF.

The rearrangement joins TRBV6-2 or TRBV6-3 to TRBJ2-3; 10 bases are a match to TRBD2. Unmatched junction bases numbered 7, after V lost 3 bases and J lost 10 bases. Germline-derived CDR1 and CDR2 are MNHEY and SVGEGT. There are 14 residues in the CDR3. The CDR3 sequence is CASSYILAGEAQYF. The CDR3 DNA is TGTGCCAGCAGTTATATTCTAGCGGGAGAGGCGCAGTATTTT.

The chain has TRBV19 and TRBJ2-1, with TRBD2 as a possible D gene (5 bases). The V gene's germline CDR1 is LNHDA and CDR2 SQIVND (reference sequence). CDR3 length: 11 amino acids. V was shortened by 2 bases and J by 11 bases, with 7 bases between the two germline ends. The CDR3 DNA is TGTGCCAGTAGTATACGGGGAAAGCAGTTCTTC. It specifies CASSIRGKQFF.

This clone was counted once. The J gene is TRBJ1-5, the V gene TRBV24-1; D is perhaps TRBD1 (6 bases). Germline V gene lookup returns CDR1 KGHDR and CDR2 SFDVKD. V was cut by 4 bases and J by 1 base, with 19 bases left in between. This CDR3 region has 18 residues. Here the CDR3 reads CATSDYTGTGMSNQPQHF. The CDR3 DNA follows: TGTGCCACCAGTGACTATACCGGTACAGGGATGAGCAATCAGCCCCAGCATTTT.

The chain is built from TRBV7-3 and TRBJ2-3, with 10 nucleotides matching TRBD2. The germline CDR1 and CDR2 sequences are SGHTA and FQGTGA. V was clipped by 5 bases and J by 2 bases; unmatched bases: 4. This CDR3 spans 15 amino acids. In DNA, the CDR3 is TGTGCCAGCAGCCTTGGACTAGCGGACACAGATACGCAGTATTTT. Its translation: CASSLGLADTDTQYF. Complete variable domain (other parts from reference TRBV7-3 and TRBJ2-3): GAGVSQTPSNKVTEKGKYVELRCDPISGHTALYWYRQSLGQGPEFLIYFQGTGAADDSGLPNDRFFAVRPEGSVSTLKIQRTERGDSAVYLCASSLGLADTDTQYFGPGTRLTVL.

The chain couples TRBV11-2 to TRBJ2-3, with D tentatively TRBD2 (5 bases). Germline CDR1 and CDR2: SGHAT and FQNNGV. The CDR3 is 15 residues long. V was shortened by 5 bases and J by 7 bases, with 19 bases between the two germline ends. CDR3 residues: CASSPGSGVSNTQYF. The DNA for the CDR3 is TGTGCCAGCAGCCCCGGCTCCGGGGTGAGCAATACGCAGTATTTT.

This rearrangement joins TRBV5-5 to TRBJ2-7; 11 bases match TRBD2. Germline CDR1 and CDR2: SGHKS and YYEKEE (reference sequence). The CDR3 runs to 16 residues. J lost 4 bases, V lost 0 bases, and 6 bases had no gene match. DNA for the CDR3: TGTGCCAGCAGCTTGGCACTAGCGGGAGTAATATACGAGCAGTACTTC. Amino acid sequence: CASSLALAGVIYEQYF. The full variable domain, rest sourced from reference TRBV5-5 and TRBJ2-7, is DAGVTQSPTHLIKTRGQQVTLRCSPISGHKSVSWYQQVLGQGPQFIFQYYEKEERGRGNFPDRFSARQFPNYSSELNVNALLLGDSALYLCASSLALAGVIYEQYFGPGTRLTVT.

The chain combines TRBV3-1 (or the pseudogene TRBV3-2) with TRBJ2-7; D might be TRBD2 (5 bases). V lost 0 bases and J lost 3, with 9 bases in between. CDR1 is LGHDT and CDR2 is YNNKEL in the germline V gene (reference sequence). The CDR3 is 14 residues long. CDR3 in amino acids: CASSQDRGIYEQYF. CDR3 in DNA: TGTGCCAGCAGCCAAGATCGGGGTATCTACGAGCAGTACTTC.